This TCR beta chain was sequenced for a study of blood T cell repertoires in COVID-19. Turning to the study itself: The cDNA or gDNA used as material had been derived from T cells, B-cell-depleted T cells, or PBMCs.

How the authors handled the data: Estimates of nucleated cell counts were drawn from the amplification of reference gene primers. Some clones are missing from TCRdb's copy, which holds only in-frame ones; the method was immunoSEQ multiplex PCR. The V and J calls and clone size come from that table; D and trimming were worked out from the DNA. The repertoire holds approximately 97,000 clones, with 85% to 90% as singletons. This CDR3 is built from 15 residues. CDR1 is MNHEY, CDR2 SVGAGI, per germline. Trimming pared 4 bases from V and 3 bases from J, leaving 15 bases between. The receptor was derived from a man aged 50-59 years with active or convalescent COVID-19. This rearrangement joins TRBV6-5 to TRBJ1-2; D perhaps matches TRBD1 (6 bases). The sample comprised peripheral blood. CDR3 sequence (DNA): TGTGCCAGCAGTTCAACCCCGGGACATTACTATGGCTACACCTTC. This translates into CASSSTPGHYYGYTF.